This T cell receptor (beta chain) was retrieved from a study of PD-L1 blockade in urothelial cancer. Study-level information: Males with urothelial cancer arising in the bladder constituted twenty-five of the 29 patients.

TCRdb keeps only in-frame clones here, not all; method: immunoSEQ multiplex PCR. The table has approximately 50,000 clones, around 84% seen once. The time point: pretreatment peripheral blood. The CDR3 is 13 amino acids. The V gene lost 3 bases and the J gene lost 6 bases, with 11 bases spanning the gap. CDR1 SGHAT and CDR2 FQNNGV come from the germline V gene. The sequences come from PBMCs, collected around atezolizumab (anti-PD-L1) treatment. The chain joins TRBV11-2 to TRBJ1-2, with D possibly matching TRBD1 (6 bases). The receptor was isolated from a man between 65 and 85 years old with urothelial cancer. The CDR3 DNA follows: TGTGCCAGCAGCTTCGGGCAGGGGAATGGCTACACCTTC. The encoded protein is CASSFGQGNGYTF.